The entry below describes one T cell receptor beta chain. Antigen unknown. The length of the CDR3 is 14 residues. Losses at the gene ends were 8 bases for V and 4 bases for J; bases not matched to a gene: 8. In germline, CDR1 is SNHLY, CDR2 FYNNEI. The assay was immunoSEQ multiplex PCR, and TCRdb's table has in-frame clones only and misses some. The sample lists over a million clones; 75% were seen once. This entry is derived from a study of shared clonotypes between healthy human individuals. General study findings and limits: The naive CD4 repertoires of several donors were compared, and roughly 5.1% of clonotypes were shared. Relative to their counterparts shared across all four donors, non-shared clonotypes exhibited diminished generation probabilities. The study sampled only blood, and tissue repertoires likely differ.

What was sequenced was memory CD4+ T cells sorted from blood. The subset denotes: CD45RA-negative fraction. The chain couples TRBV2 to TRBJ2-1, with TRBD1 matching over 7 bases. The clonotype comes from a man in his late teens or twenties in good health. The CDR3 coding sequence is TGTGCCAGCGCTCCGGGACAGCAATACAATGAGCAGTTCTTC. This sequence encodes CASAPGQQYNEQFF.